One sample yielded the 17 T cell receptor beta chains listed below, sequenced in a study of blood T cell repertoires in COVID-19 (dated by TCRdb to the early 2020s). The library relied on the immunoSEQ multiplex PCR assay. The source is immuneACCESS, and TCRdb retained only in-frame sequences with V and J called. Part of the clones is not carried over; for the studies checked, unresolved V genes explain less than half of this, and the remainder is unexplained. Within this sample are 31,000 or so clones, with around 87% of them counted one time only. The biggest ten clones account for 16% of the sample. Sequenced sample: peripheral blood. The receptors come from an elderly man with acute or convalescent COVID-19.

This chain links TRBV18 with TRBJ1-3, with unresolved D. The CDR3 runs 16 residues. Germline CDR1 and CDR2: KGHSH and LQKENI. Trimming cost V 3 bases and J 2 bases, with 14 bases left between them. CDR3 bases: TGTGCCAGCTCACCGTCCCCCGCGTCCCCTGGAAACACCATATATTTT. Its protein is CASSPSPASPGNTIYF.

V usage is TRBV19 and J usage is TRBJ2-7; the match to TRBD1 covers 10 bases. The length of the CDR3 is 14 residues. V shed 3 bases, J shed 6 bases, and the junction held 5 bases outside the gene matches. Germline lookup yields CDR1 LNHDA and CDR2 SQIVND (reference sequence). CDR3 in amino acids: CASSMGDRGGEQYF. For the CDR3, the DNA is TGTGCCAGTAGTATGGGGGACAGGGGAGGCGAGCAGTACTTC.

The genes are TRBV10-2 and TRBJ1-2, with 10 bases identical to TRBD1. CDR1 is WSHSY and CDR2 is SAAADI in the germline V gene. With V trimmed by 7 bases and J by 2 bases, 4 bases remained unmatched. This CDR3 is 14 amino acids long. The CDR3 bases are TGCGCCAGCACCAAGGGACAGGGGAACTATGGCTACACCTTC. As protein: CASTKGQGNYGYTF.

The chain links TRBV29-1 to TRBJ1-2, with D perhaps TRBD1 (6 bases). V lost 4 bases, J lost 9 bases, and 21 bases lay in between. This CDR3 comprises 14 residues. Germline V gene sequence: CDR1 SQVTM, CDR2 ANQGSEA. The CDR3 loop reads CSVARVGIRGSYTF. The CDR3 DNA reads as TGCAGCGTTGCTCGGGTCGGGATCAGGGGTAGCTACACCTTC.

The gene calls are TRBV13 and TRBJ2-5, with TRBD1 matching over 8 bases. With 6 bases clipped from V and 5 bases from J, the junction kept 8 bases outside the gene matches. Per germline, CDR1 PRHDT and CDR2 FYEKMQ (reference sequence). The CDR3 totals 14 residues. In DNA form, the CDR3 reads TGTGCCAGCAGTTTGACAGGGGTGGGCGAGACCCAGTACTTC. Translation gives CASSLTGVGETQYF.

The V call is TRBV9, the J call TRBJ1-3, with unresolved D. V was shortened by 2 bases and J by 3 bases, with 12 bases between the two germline ends. This CDR3 is 15 amino acids long. Per the germline V gene, CDR1 is SGDLS and CDR2 is YYNGEE. The CDR3 here is CASSVTGSIGNTIYF. DNA for the CDR3: TGTGCCAGCAGCGTGACGGGTTCAATTGGAAACACCATATATTTT.

The chain joins TRBV3-1 (or the pseudogene TRBV3-2) to TRBJ1-2; 8 bases map to TRBD1. The V gene's germline CDR1 is LGHDT and CDR2 YNNKEL (reference sequence). The CDR3 contains 14 residues. Trimming at V came to 1 base and at J to 6 bases, leaving 4 bases not matched to a gene. Written as DNA, the CDR3 is TGTGCCAGCAGCCAAGGAGCAGGGGGCGATGGCTACACCTTC. Protein: CASSQGAGGDGYTF.

CDR3 amino acids: CASSLQRGRPISYNSPLHF. As DNA, the CDR3 is TGTGCCAGCAGTTTGCAGCGGGGCAGGCCGATCTCCTATAATTCACCCCTCCACTTT. This sequence joins TRBV28 and TRBJ1-6, with D perhaps matching TRBD1 (5 bases). Trimming left V 3 bases short and J 0 bases short, with 18 bases between. The CDR3 sequence is 19 residues long. Germline CDR1 MDHEN, CDR2 SYDVKM.

The V gene is TRBV18, the J gene TRBJ2-2, with D tentatively TRBD1 (6 bases). With 1 base removed from V and 6 bases from J, the gap between germline ends came to 12 bases. The CDR3 totals 15 residues. Germline CDR1 reads KGHSH; CDR2 reads LQKENI. CDR3 coding DNA: TGTGCCAGCTCACCACGGAAACAGGGTTCCGGGGAGCTGTTTTTT. This gives the protein CASSPRKQGSGELFF.

The chain has TRBV15 and TRBJ2-3, with 9 bases aligning to TRBD2. V was pared by 1 base and J by 1 base, with 6 bases of the junction left unmatched. CDR3 length: 17 residues. Germline values: CDR1 LNHNV, CDR2 YYDKDF (reference sequence). The CDR3 sequence: CATSRGGAGGRTDTQYF. CDR3 bases: TGTGCCACCAGCAGAGGTGGGGCGGGGGGGCGCACAGATACGCAGTATTTT.

This clone is medium-sized (0.01 to 0.1%). This chain links TRBV3-1 (or the pseudogene TRBV3-2) with TRBJ2-7; 9 bases fit TRBD2. The V gene end was trimmed by 3 bases and the J gene end by 3 bases; junction bases not matched to a gene: 3. The CDR3 is 14 amino acids. Germline assignment: CDR1 LGHDT and CDR2 YNNKEL (reference sequence). The DNA for the CDR3 is TGTGCCAGCAGCCAGGGGACTAGCAGCTACGAGCAGTACTTC. Translation: CASSQGTSSYEQYF.

V is TRBV27 and J is TRBJ2-7, with D possibly TRBD2 on 6 matching bases. The CDR3 is 17 residues long. Germline V gene sequence: CDR1 MNHEY, CDR2 SMNVEV (reference sequence). Trimming pared 2 bases from V and 3 bases from J, leaving 20 bases between. CDR3 protein: CASSLVHGGSRYYEQYF. The CDR3 DNA reads TGTGCCAGCAGTTTAGTGCACGGGGGTTCCCGATACTACGAGCAGTACTTC.

V usage is TRBV29-1 and J usage is TRBJ2-1, with 11 bases identical to TRBD2. The CDR3 is made up of 18 amino acids. Unmatched junction bases numbered 12, after V lost 2 bases and J lost 3 bases. CDR1 is SQVTM and CDR2 is ANQGSEA in the germline V gene. The CDR3 protein is CSVETLAGGPPHYNEQFF. The CDR3 DNA reads as TGCAGCGTTGAAACCCTAGCGGGGGGCCCTCCTCACTACAATGAGCAGTTCTTC.

Points on this clone: Mismatch with germline at one junction end may stem from a read error. The chain carries TRBV9 and TRBJ1-3, with D perhaps TRBD1 (6 bases). From germline, CDR1 is SGDLS and CDR2 YYNGEE. The CDR3 is 16 residues long. The CDR3 region is CASSVEPGASVNTIYF. The CDR3 DNA is TGTGCCAGCAGCGTAGAACCAGGGGCATCTGTAAACACCATATATTTT.

This clone was recorded a few times. The V gene is TRBV30, the J gene TRBJ1-3; TRBD1 matches 8 bases. The V gene's germline CDR1 is GTSNPN and CDR2 SVGIG (reference sequence). This CDR3 is 15 amino acids long. Unmatched junction bases numbered 9, after V lost 6 bases and J lost 2 bases. The chain's CDR3 is CACPGQAGPGNTIYF. For the CDR3, the DNA is TGTGCCTGCCCGGGACAGGCGGGGCCTGGAAACACCATATATTTT.

This sequence joins TRBV5-1 and TRBJ1-4, with 8 nucleotides matching TRBD1. Germline CDR1 reads SGHRS; CDR2 reads YFSETQ. Trimming took 2 bases from V and 6 from J; bases not matched to a gene: 3. This CDR3 contains 14 residues. The CDR3 is CASSFGQGDEKLFF. Here the CDR3 DNA reads TGCGCCAGCAGCTTCGGACAGGGCGATGAAAAACTGTTTTTT.

This rearrangement joins TRBV6-5 to TRBJ2-5; maybe TRBD1 (5 bases). The CDR3 runs to 15 residues. Germline CDR1 MNHEY, CDR2 SVGAGI. The V end lost 6 bases, the J end lost 7 bases, and 21 bases lay between the germline ends. The CDR3 here is CASSPEGAALRTQYF. CDR3 bases: TGTGCCAGCAGCCCGGAAGGGGCGGCCCTGAGGACCCAGTACTTC.